These 16 T cell receptor beta chains were sequenced from one sample in a study of Graves' ophthalmopathy and Graves' hyperthyroidism. Using RNA transcripts, the TCR beta CDR3 regions were amplified. The first round was an RT-PCR with HTBI primers, and the second round was a multiplex PCR. TCRdb reanalysed the multiplex PCR reads using MiXCR and keeps one entry per CDR3 protein. The table shows roughly 700,000 distinct CDR3 sequences, with approximately 40% occurring only once. Sample: peripheral blood. Source of these receptors: an adult man with Graves' ophthalmopathy.

The chain combines TRBV6-2 or TRBV6-3 with TRBJ2-7; weak D call: TRBD2 (5 bases). Germline V lookup: CDR1 MNHEY, CDR2 SVGEGT. The V and J ends lost 1 base and 2 bases respectively, with 12 bases between them. The CDR3 extends over 15 amino acids. The CDR3 DNA reads TGTGCCAGCAGTTACTTAAGTAGCGAACCCTACGAGCAGTACTTC. Protein product: CASSYLSSEPYEQYF.

This clonotype has a single count. The V gene is TRBV20-1, the J gene TRBJ2-7; the D is unclear. Germline CDR1 reads DFQATT; CDR2 reads SNEGSKA (reference sequence). This CDR3 contains 14 residues. The V end was cut by 3 bases, the J end by 6 bases, with 18 bases between. The CDR3: CSARETPLLLEQYF. The DNA of the CDR3 is TGCAGTGCTAGGGAAACGCCGCTGCTCCTCGAGCAGTACTTC.

The J gene is TRBJ1-4, the V gene TRBV20-1; maybe TRBD1 (5 bases). There are 17 residues in the CDR3. The germline V gene has CDR1 DFQATT and CDR2 SNEGSKA (reference sequence). V shed 6 bases and J shed 0 bases, with 20 bases lying between them. CDR3 nucleotides: TGCAGTGCCGAGGGGCATTGGGGATCCTCAACTAATGAAAAACTGTTTTTT. It is translated as CSAEGHWGSSTNEKLFF.

In its sample, this clonotype was seen many times. The chain couples TRBV7-9 to TRBJ2-2; 8 positions agree with TRBD1. Germline assignment: CDR1 SEHNR and CDR2 FQNEAQ (reference sequence). The CDR3 contains 13 residues. With 11 bases clipped from V and 3 bases from J, the junction kept 5 bases outside the gene matches. CDR3 DNA sequence: TGTGCCGCCGGACAGGGCCACACCGGGGAGCTGTTTTTT. Its translation is CAAGQGHTGELFF. The whole variable domain, filled in from reference TRBV7-9 and TRBJ2-2, reads DTGVSQNPRHKITKRGQNVTFRCDPISEHNRLYWYRQTLGQGPEFLTYFQNEAQLEKSRLLSDRFSAERPKGSFSTLEIQRTEQGDSAMYLCAAGQGHTGELFFGEGSRLTVL.

Many counts were recorded for this clonotype. The CDR3 nucleotides read TGTGCCACCAGTGCTGGTATTGGGGGCACTGGGGCCAACGTCCTGACTTTC. This gives the protein CATSAGIGGTGANVLTF. The rearrangement joins TRBV24-1 to TRBJ2-6, with D tentatively TRBD1 (6 bases). Germline values: CDR1 KGHDR, CDR2 SFDVKD. The CDR3 is 17 residues long. V was shortened by 5 bases and J by 2 bases, with 15 bases between the two germline ends.

This clonotype occurred a few times. The V call is TRBV19, the J call TRBJ2-7; 11 nucleotides agree with TRBD2. The CDR3 consists of 16 residues. The germline V gene encodes CDR1 LNHDA and CDR2 SQIVND (reference sequence). Trimming cost V 5 bases and J 4 bases; bases outside gene matches: 10. The chain's CDR3 is CASSGLAGMSRYEQYF. The CDR3 bases are TGTGCCAGTAGTGGACTAGCGGGTATGAGCCGTTACGAGCAGTACTTC.

The chain joins TRBV24-1 to TRBJ1-2; possible D gene TRBD1, 5 bases. This CDR3 spans 13 amino acids. The germline V and J ends were trimmed by 6 bases and 4 bases, with 11 bases remaining between them. Germline CDR1 KGHDR, CDR2 SFDVKD. Here the CDR3 reads CATSRDLLYGYTF. The CDR3 bases are TGTGCCACCAGTCGGGACTTACTCTATGGCTACACCTTC.

The rearrangement joins TRBV29-1 to TRBJ2-5, with TRBD2 matching 7 bases. Per the germline V gene, CDR1 is SQVTM and CDR2 is ANQGSEA. V lost 3 bases, J lost 5 bases, and 9 bases stayed unmatched. The CDR3 has 14 amino acids. CDR3 residues: CSVESGGGRETQYF. CDR3 DNA: TGCAGCGTTGAGTCGGGGGGAGGACGGGAGACCCAGTACTTC.

In its sample, this clonotype was seen many times. The chain combines TRBV2 with TRBJ2-5, with 8 bases matching TRBD2. Germline V CDR1 and CDR2: SNHLY, FYNNEI. The CDR3 runs to 14 residues. With 4 bases clipped from V and 7 bases from J, the junction kept 8 bases outside the gene matches. This CDR3 is CASSGTSGGGTQYF. The CDR3 DNA is TGTGCCAGCAGTGGCACTAGCGGCGGGGGGACCCAGTACTTC.

V usage is TRBV19 and J usage is TRBJ1-5; TRBD1 matches at 7 bases. The CDR3 sequence is 17 residues long. The germline gives CDR1 LNHDA, CDR2 SQIVND (reference sequence). The V segment lost 8 bases and the J segment 2 bases; nucleotides outside the gene matches: 15. CDR3 nucleotides: TGTGCCAGTTCAGGGGGTCGATCGCGAGATGGCAATCAGCCCCAGCATTTT. Translating it yields CASSGGRSRDGNQPQHF.

Comment on this clonotype: No conserved phenylalanine or tryptophan is present at the end of the CDR3, so a read error is the likely explanation. This sequence joins TRBV29-1 and TRBJ2-7; 7 bases match TRBD2. The DNA end lines up better with TRBJ2-1; the J call may be wrong. This CDR3 has 13 residues. CDR1 is SQVTM and CDR2 is ANQGSEA in the germline V gene. CDR3: CSSEASGYNEQFL. DNA of the CDR3: TGCAGCTCTGAGGCTAGCGGATACAATGAGCAGTTCTTG.

This clonotype was seen many times. J is TRBJ1-6 and V is TRBV7-9; TRBD1 matches 12 bases. V lost 5 bases and J lost 7; bases outside the gene matches: 3. CDR3 size: 15 residues. Germline V gene data show CDR1 as SEHNR and CDR2 as FQNEAQ (reference sequence). The CDR3 sequence: CASSPGTGGNSPLHF. The CDR3 nucleotides are TGTGCCAGCAGCCCGGGGACAGGGGGCAATTCACCCCTCCACTTT.

This clonotype has a handful of counts. V and J are TRBV2 and TRBJ1-1; D is possibly TRBD1 (5 bases). Germline values: CDR1 SNHLY, CDR2 FYNNEI. V lost 8 bases, J lost 0 bases, and 10 bases lay in between. The CDR3 is 13 amino acids. The CDR3 region has the DNA TGTGCCAGCGGAGACAGCCTGAACACTGAAGCTTTCTTT. This translates into CASGDSLNTEAFF.

The chain carries TRBV25-1 and TRBJ2-2; no clear D. V was shortened by 8 bases and J by 0 bases, with 16 bases between the two germline ends. This CDR3 has 16 amino acids. Germline-derived CDR1 and CDR2 are MGHDK and SYGVNS. The CDR3 nucleotides are TGTGCCAGCTCACCACCGGATTCCGCGAACACCGGGGAGCTGTTTTTT. This sequence encodes CASSPPDSANTGELFF.

In regard to this clonotype: Relative to the germline gene, one junction end is altered; a read error may explain this. The genes are TRBV7-9 and TRBJ1-2, with TRBD1 as a possible D gene (5 bases). Per germline, CDR1 SEHNR and CDR2 FQNEAQ (reference sequence). The CDR3 totals 12 residues. DNA of the CDR3: TGTGCCAGCAGCTTAGACGGGGGGGTAGTTGACTTC. It encodes CASSLDGGVVDF.

This clonotype was recorded a few times. This chain joins TRBV6-1 and TRBJ1-4; no clear D. V was shortened by 6 bases and J by 0 bases, with 11 bases between the two germline ends. The CDR3 loop spans 15 amino acids. The V gene's germline CDR1 is MNHNS and CDR2 SASEGT. The CDR3 DNA sequence: TGTGCCAGCAGACCGATGATGGCAACTAATGAAAAACTGTTTTTT. Protein product: CASRPMMATNEKLFF.